One sample yielded the 14 T cell receptor beta chains listed below, sequenced in a study of cytomegalovirus exposure and HLA in healthy donors. Both 60 Vbeta primers and 13 Jbeta primers went into the PCR. Sequencing was performed with immunoSEQ multiplex PCR; in TCRdb, only in-frame clones are kept and a portion is missing. The data show approximately 140,000 clones, with around 77% seen just once and around 1.8% held by the top ten. Sequencing was performed on PBMCs. The receptors derive from a woman in her forties or fifties in good health and CMV-seronegative.

This clone appeared a few times. The rearrangement links TRBV5-6 to TRBJ2-1; D unresolved. The CDR3 loop spans 14 amino acids. V lost 2 bases to trimming and J lost 8 bases, with 14 bases between them. Germline V lookup: CDR1 SGHDT, CDR2 YYEEEE. The CDR3 protein is CASSFGPLRDEQFF. The DNA of the CDR3 is TGTGCCAGCAGCTTTGGCCCCCTCCGGGATGAGCAGTTCTTC.

The J gene is TRBJ1-5, the V gene TRBV7-3; a possible D gene is TRBD1 (5 bases). From germline, CDR1 is SGHTA and CDR2 FQGTGA. V lost 5 bases and J 3 bases, leaving 11 bases between the germline ends. This CDR3 has 14 residues. CDR3 sequence reads: CASSIGGPNQPQHF. The CDR3 coding sequence is TGTGCCAGCAGCATCGGGGGTCCCAATCAGCCCCAGCATTTT.

The gene calls are TRBV12-2 and TRBJ2-7; the table's D call, TRBD2, has no DNA check behind it. TRBV12-2 is described as a pseudogene. There are 20 residues in the CDR3. CDR3 amino acids: CASRLAGTSGRWGRTYEQYV. The DNA of the CDR3 is TGTGCAAGTCGCTTAGCTGGGACTAGCGGGAGGTGGGGCAGAACCTACGAGCAGTACGTC.

This chain connects TRBV28 to TRBJ2-1, with TRBD2 matching 10 bases. Trimming took 2 bases from V and 7 from J; bases not matched to a gene: 2. Germline lookup yields CDR1 MDHEN and CDR2 SYDVKM. CDR3 length equals 14 residues. The CDR3 is CASSLLAGVNEQFF. The CDR3 DNA sequence: TGTGCCAGCAGTTTACTAGCGGGAGTAAATGAGCAGTTCTTC.

V and J are TRBV5-4 and TRBJ2-1; 11 bases are a match to TRBD2. The CDR3 runs to 14 residues. Germline assignment: CDR1 SGHNT and CDR2 YYREEE (reference sequence). V dropped 1 base and J dropped 9; count of bases not matched to a gene: 3. The CDR3 DNA reads as TGTGCCAGCAGCTTGACTAGCGGGAGCGTTGAGCAGTTCTTC. Translated: CASSLTSGSVEQFF. The whole variable domain, filled in from reference TRBV5-4 and TRBJ2-1, reads ETGVTQSPTHLIKTRGQQVTLRCSSQSGHNTVSWYQQALGQGPQFIFQYYREEENGRGNFPPRFSGLQFPNYSSELNVNALELDDSALYLCASSLTSGSVEQFFGPGTRLTVL.

The chain couples TRBV5-1 to TRBJ1-5; D is possibly TRBD1 (5 bases). The germline V gene encodes CDR1 SGHRS and CDR2 YFSETQ. CDR3 length equals 15 residues. V was clipped by 0 bases and J by 0 bases, with 7 bases between them. CDR3 in DNA: TGCGCCAGCAGCTTGGGACAGAATAGCAATCAGCCCCAGCATTTT. Its translation is CASSLGQNSNQPQHF.

The chain carries TRBV6-5 and TRBJ1-5, with TRBD1 identical over 10 bases. This CDR3 has 15 amino acids. V shed 4 bases and J 7 bases; nucleotides not matched to a gene: 7. Germline-derived CDR1 and CDR2 are MNHEY and SVGAGI. The CDR3, as DNA: TGTGCCAGCAGTTCTATCGGACAGGGGGGACAGCCCCAGCATTTT. Its translation: CASSSIGQGGQPQHF.

The V gene is TRBV30, the J gene TRBJ2-1; 9 positions match TRBD1. The germline gives CDR1 GTSNPN, CDR2 SVGIG (reference sequence). This CDR3 comprises 14 residues. V lost 5 bases to trimming and J lost 3 bases; unmatched junction nucleotides: 5. This CDR3 is CAWGRDRDYNEQFF. The DNA for the CDR3 is TGTGCCTGGGGCCGGGACAGGGACTACAATGAGCAGTTCTTC.

This clone has a handful of counts. The chain combines TRBV7-8 with TRBJ1-5, with 9 bases identical to TRBD1. V shed 2 bases, J shed 2 bases, and the junction held 4 bases outside the gene matches. The CDR3 has 16 residues. Germline V gives CDR1 SGHVS, CDR2 FQNEAQ. CDR3 DNA sequence: TGTGCCAGCAGCTTAAACAGGGGGCTTGGCAATCAGCCCCAGCATTTT. Protein sequence: CASSLNRGLGNQPQHF.

This clone occurred a few times. The V and J genes are TRBV15 and TRBJ1-1, with D possibly TRBD1 on 5 matching bases. Trimming pared 1 base from V and 0 bases from J, leaving 12 bases between. Germline V gives CDR1 LNHNV, CDR2 YYDKDF (reference sequence). The CDR3 contains 16 residues. The CDR3 region has the DNA TGTGCCACCAGCAGAGGGACGGAGACAGTGAACACTGAAGCTTTCTTT. Protein: CATSRGTETVNTEAFF.

The genes are TRBV6-7 and TRBJ2-7; 7 nucleotides agree with TRBD1. TRBV6-7 has ORF status, its function being uncertain. V lost 6 bases, J lost 5 bases, and 10 bases stayed unmatched. The CDR3 totals 14 residues. The CDR3 sequence is CASSSGQTRDEQYV. The CDR3 DNA is TGTGCCAGCAGCTCGGGACAGACTCGGGACGAGCAGTACGTC.

J is TRBJ2-4 and V is TRBV5-8; D may be TRBD2 (6 bases). V was cut by 6 bases and J by 0 bases, with 16 bases left in between. The germline V gene has CDR1 SGHTS and CDR2 YDEGEE. The CDR3 length is 16 residues. This CDR3 is CASNTGEIVAKNIQYF. CDR3 sequence (DNA): TGTGCCAGCAACACGGGGGAAATCGTAGCCAAAAACATTCAGTACTTC.

This chain connects TRBV5-4 to TRBJ2-1, with 12 bases fitting TRBD2. CDR1 and CDR2 from the germline V gene are SGHNT and YYREEE (reference sequence). This CDR3 spans 16 amino acids. J lost 9 bases, V lost 6 bases, and 13 bases had no gene match. CDR3 residues: CASIDKRTSGTGEQFF. CDR3 DNA sequence: TGTGCCAGCATCGATAAGAGGACTAGCGGGACGGGTGAGCAGTTCTTC. Full variable domain (outside the CDR3, taken from reference TRBV5-4 and TRBJ2-1): ETGVTQSPTHLIKTRGQQVTLRCSSQSGHNTVSWYQQALGQGPQFIFQYYREEENGRGNFPPRFSGLQFPNYSSELNVNALELDDSALYLCASIDKRTSGTGEQFFGPGTRLTVL.

The chain recombines TRBV25-1 with TRBJ1-4; D ambiguous. This CDR3 has 14 residues. V was shortened by 3 bases and J by 8 bases, with 13 bases between the two germline ends. Germline V gene lookup returns CDR1 MGHDK and CDR2 SYGVNS. The CDR3 DNA reads as TGTGCCAGCAGTGACCGCCCCGTGGCAGAAAAACTGTTTTTT. Its translation is CASSDRPVAEKLFF.